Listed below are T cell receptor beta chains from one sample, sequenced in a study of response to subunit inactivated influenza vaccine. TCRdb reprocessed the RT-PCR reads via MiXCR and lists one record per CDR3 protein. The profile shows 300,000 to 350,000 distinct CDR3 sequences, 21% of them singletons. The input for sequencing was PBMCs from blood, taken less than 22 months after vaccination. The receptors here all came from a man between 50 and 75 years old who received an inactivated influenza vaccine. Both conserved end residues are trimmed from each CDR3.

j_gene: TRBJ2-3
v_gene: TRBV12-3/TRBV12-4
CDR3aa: ASSISGTDTQY

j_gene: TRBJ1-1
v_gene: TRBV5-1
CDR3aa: ASSLKARGKTEAF

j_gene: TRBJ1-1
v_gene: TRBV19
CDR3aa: ASSWTNEAF

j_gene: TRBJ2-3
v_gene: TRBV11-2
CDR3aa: ASSPPPWAGLADTDTQY

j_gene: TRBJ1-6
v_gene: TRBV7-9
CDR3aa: ASSLEYGSPLH

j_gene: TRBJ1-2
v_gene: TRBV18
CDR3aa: ASSGRDRAGTGYT

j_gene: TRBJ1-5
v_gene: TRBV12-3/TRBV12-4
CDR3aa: ASSQSNQPQH

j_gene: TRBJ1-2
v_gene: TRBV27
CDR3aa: ASSLSEAGGQRYGYT

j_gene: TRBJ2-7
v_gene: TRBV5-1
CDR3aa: ASSQTRVEQY

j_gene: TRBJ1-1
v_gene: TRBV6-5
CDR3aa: ASSYFPGTSTPEAF

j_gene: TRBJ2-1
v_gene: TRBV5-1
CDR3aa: ASSPPGESSYNEQF

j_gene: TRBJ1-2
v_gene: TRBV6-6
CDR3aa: ASSQNIYGYT

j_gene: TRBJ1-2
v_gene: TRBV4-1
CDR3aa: ASSQGTQNYGYT

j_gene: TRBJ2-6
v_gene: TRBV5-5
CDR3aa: ASSFGLAGAGANVLT

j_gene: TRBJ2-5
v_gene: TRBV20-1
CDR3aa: CASYKGYTGTQY

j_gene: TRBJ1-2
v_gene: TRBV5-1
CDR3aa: ASRSTGGDYGYT

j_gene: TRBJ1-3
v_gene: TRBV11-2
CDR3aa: ASSAWTGAGNTIY

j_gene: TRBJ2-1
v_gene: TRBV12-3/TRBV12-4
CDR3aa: ASSSTLYNEQF

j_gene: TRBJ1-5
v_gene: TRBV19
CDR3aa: ASTPSPYQPQH

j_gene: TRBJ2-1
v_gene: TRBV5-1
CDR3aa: ASSLAGASSYNEQF

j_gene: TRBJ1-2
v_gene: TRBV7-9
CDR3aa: ASSPRGDRDINYGYT

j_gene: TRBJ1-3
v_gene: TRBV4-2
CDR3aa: ASSQDLVGTGNTIY

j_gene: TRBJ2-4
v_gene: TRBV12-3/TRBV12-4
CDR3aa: ASSSPGLEFGNIQY

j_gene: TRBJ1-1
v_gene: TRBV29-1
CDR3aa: SVGPRGGNTEAF

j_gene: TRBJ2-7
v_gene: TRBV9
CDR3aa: ASSVGTGSLEQY

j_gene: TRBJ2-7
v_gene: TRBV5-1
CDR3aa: ASSPRTSGNLGEQY

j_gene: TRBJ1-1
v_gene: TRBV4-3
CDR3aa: ASSQAPTAMNTEAF

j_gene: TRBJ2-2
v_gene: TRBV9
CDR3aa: ASSVEMGELF

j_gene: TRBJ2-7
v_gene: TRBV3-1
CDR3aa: ASSLRGVQY

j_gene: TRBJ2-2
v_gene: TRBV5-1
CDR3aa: ASSPRFSSTNTGELF

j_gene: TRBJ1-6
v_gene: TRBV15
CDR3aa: ATSRLTGVDSPLH

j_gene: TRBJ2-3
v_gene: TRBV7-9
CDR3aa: ASRGLAGVDTQY

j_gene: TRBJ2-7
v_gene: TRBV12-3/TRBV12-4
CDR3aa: ASRPGQGAKEQY

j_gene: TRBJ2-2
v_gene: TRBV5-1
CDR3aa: ASKGDTGELF

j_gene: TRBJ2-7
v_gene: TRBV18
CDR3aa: ASSPPGSNSYEQY

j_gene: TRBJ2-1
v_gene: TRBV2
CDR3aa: ASSGTTLYNEQF

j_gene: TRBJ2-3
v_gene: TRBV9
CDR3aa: ASTTDGGGTDTQY

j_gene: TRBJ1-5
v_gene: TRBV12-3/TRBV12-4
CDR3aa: ASRPGTVRQPQH

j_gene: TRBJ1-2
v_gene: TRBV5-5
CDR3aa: ASSPDGQKNYGYT

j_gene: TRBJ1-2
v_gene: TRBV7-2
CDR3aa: ASSLDGPPGSYGYT

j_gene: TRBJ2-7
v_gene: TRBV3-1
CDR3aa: ASSQRGSHEQY

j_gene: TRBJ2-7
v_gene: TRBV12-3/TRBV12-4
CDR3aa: ASSLGPGVNEQY

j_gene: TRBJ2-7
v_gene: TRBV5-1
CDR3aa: ASRGGQPYEQY

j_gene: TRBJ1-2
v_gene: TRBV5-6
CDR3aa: ASSLTGTDYGYT

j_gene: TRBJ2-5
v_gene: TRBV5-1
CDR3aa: ASSRQTYQETQY

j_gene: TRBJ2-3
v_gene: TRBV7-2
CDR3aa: ASSFRGTDTQY

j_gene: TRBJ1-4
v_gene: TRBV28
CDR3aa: ASRPDRGEGEKLF

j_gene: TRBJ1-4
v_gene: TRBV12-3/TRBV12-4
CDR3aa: ASKEGDEKLF

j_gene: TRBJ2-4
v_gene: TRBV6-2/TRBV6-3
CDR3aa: ASSYGLAVQENIQY

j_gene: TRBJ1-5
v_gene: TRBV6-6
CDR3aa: ASTIGGLAQQ

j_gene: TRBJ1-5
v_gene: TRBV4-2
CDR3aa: ASSQDPGTASNQPQH

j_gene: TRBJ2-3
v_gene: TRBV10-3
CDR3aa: AITRTPGTDTQY

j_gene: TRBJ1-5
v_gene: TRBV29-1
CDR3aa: SVECRSQHYQPQH

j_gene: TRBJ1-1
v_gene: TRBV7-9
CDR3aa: ASSLYGSNTEAF

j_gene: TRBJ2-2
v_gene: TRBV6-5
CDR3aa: ASSYGGTPNTGELF

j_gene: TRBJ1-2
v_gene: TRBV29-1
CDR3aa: SVAPGRANYGYT

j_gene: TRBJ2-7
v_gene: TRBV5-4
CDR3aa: ASSLFPRGHHEQY